This TCR beta chain was captured in a study of blood T cell repertoires in COVID-19. Background on the study: Samples of COVID-19 (acute and convalescent) were obtained from the United States, Italy and Spain.

The germline V and J ends were trimmed by 5 bases and 9 bases, with 14 bases remaining between them. This CDR3 contains 13 residues. CDR1 is SGHTA and CDR2 is FQGNSA in the germline V gene. As handled by the study authors: By means of reference gene primer amplification, nucleated cell counts were estimated. Using immunoSEQ multiplex PCR, the repertoire was profiled, and TCRdb retains in-frame clones only, with some absent. Clone size and V and J calls were adopted from that table, with D and trimming inferred from the DNA. The sample lists approximately 300,000 clones, about 90% occurring once. Participants were aged about 18 to 100 years from more than 20 US areas. Cohorts were determined from participant-reported clinical history.

The chain joins TRBV7-2 to TRBJ2-1; D may be TRBD1 (5 bases). The specimen sequenced was PBMCs or T cells enriched from blood (not recorded which). This receptor was identified in a woman in her 30s who had recovered from COVID-19. DNA for the CDR3: TGTGCCAGCAGCCTGGGGCCCAATGTTGAGCAGTTCTTC. It encodes CASSLGPNVEQFF.